Listed below are T cell receptor beta chains from one sample, sequenced in a study of CD8 T cells in ankylosing spondylitis. TCRdb ran MiXCR on the 5' RACE reads and lists one entry per CDR3 protein. The table has roughly 150,000 distinct CDR3 sequences, around a third seen once. The sequenced sample consisted of synovial fluid, either unsorted or a sorted T cell fraction (not recorded which). Receptors originate from a male donor with ankylosing spondylitis. The CDR3 runs from the conserved cysteine through the conserved F or W. Each record gives: J gene, V gene, D gene, clone size, CDR3 length, CDR3 protein, CDR3 DNA. D genes are given only for firm matches. Part of the rows lack a size; the others show once, few, many or a class for expanded clones.

j_call: TRBJ2-1
v_call: TRBV28
d_call: .
clone_size: .
cdr3_length: 16
cdr3_aa: CASSPRLGGTYNEQFF
cdr3_nt: TGTGCCAGCAGTCCGAGACTAGGGGGGACCTACAATGAGCAGTTCTTC

j_call: TRBJ1-3
v_call: TRBV20-1
d_call: .
clone_size: .
cdr3_length: 12
cdr3_aa: CSARDHMNTIYF
cdr3_nt: TGCAGTGCTAGAGATCATATGAACACCATATATTTT

j_call: TRBJ2-3
v_call: TRBV29-1
d_call: .
clone_size: .
cdr3_length: 13
cdr3_aa: CSGGRVGTDTQYF
cdr3_nt: TGCAGCGGCGGGCGGGTCGGGACAGATACGCAGTATTTT

j_call: TRBJ1-6
v_call: TRBV2
d_call: .
clone_size: few
cdr3_length: 15
cdr3_aa: CASSEQGGRNSPLHF
cdr3_nt: TGTGCCAGCAGTGAACAGGGTGGACGTAATTCACCCCTCCACTTT

j_call: TRBJ1-1
v_call: TRBV4-3
d_call: TRBD1
clone_size: .
cdr3_length: 14
cdr3_aa: CASSQRGLGTEAFF
cdr3_nt: TGCGCCAGCAGCCAGAGGGGGCTGGGGACTGAAGCTTTCTTT

j_call: TRBJ2-2
v_call: TRBV4-3
d_call: TRBD1
clone_size: few
cdr3_length: 16
cdr3_aa: CASSRGGQGNTGELFF
cdr3_nt: TGCGCCAGCAGCCGGGGGGGACAGGGCAACACCGGGGAGCTGTTTTTT

j_call: TRBJ2-1
v_call: TRBV29-1
d_call: .
clone_size: .
cdr3_length: 17
cdr3_aa: CSVATGGVVAGGNEQFF
cdr3_nt: TGCAGCGTTGCGACAGGGGGGGTGGTAGCGGGGGGAAATGAGCAGTTCTTC

j_call: TRBJ2-7
v_call: TRBV12-3/TRBV12-4
d_call: TRBD2
clone_size: .
cdr3_length: 15
cdr3_aa: CASSFGGRPPYEQYF
cdr3_nt: TGTGCCAGCAGTTTCGGCGGGAGGCCCCCCTACGAGCAGTACTTC

j_call: TRBJ2-7
v_call: TRBV28
d_call: TRBD1
clone_size: .
cdr3_length: 19
cdr3_aa: CASTPPGQGTNRYPYEQYF
cdr3_nt: TGTGCCAGCACTCCTCCGGGACAGGGGACAAATCGATACCCCTACGAGCAGTACTTC

j_call: TRBJ1-2
v_call: TRBV5-6
d_call: .
clone_size: few
cdr3_length: 17
cdr3_aa: CASSLEWSQRPNYGYTF
cdr3_nt: TGTGCCAGCAGCTTGGAGTGGTCGCAGCGGCCAAACTATGGCTACACCTTC

j_call: TRBJ2-5
v_call: TRBV15
d_call: .
clone_size: .
cdr3_length: 16
cdr3_aa: CATSRGARGGQETQYF
cdr3_nt: TGTGCCACCAGCAGAGGCGCCAGGGGAGGCCAAGAGACCCAGTACTTC

j_call: TRBJ2-1
v_call: TRBV29-1
d_call: .
clone_size: many
cdr3_length: 12
cdr3_aa: CSVRSSYNEQFF
cdr3_nt: TGCAGCGTTAGGAGCTCCTACAATGAGCAGTTCTTC

j_call: TRBJ2-5
v_call: TRBV18
d_call: .
clone_size: .
cdr3_length: 13
cdr3_aa: CASSLGLRETQYF
cdr3_nt: TGTGCCAGCTCACTCGGCCTGCGGGAGACCCAGTACTTC

j_call: TRBJ2-2
v_call: TRBV4-2
d_call: .
clone_size: once
cdr3_length: 15
cdr3_aa: CASSLRTENTGELFF
cdr3_nt: TGTGCCAGCAGCCTAAGGACGGAGAACACCGGGGAGCTGTTTTTT

j_call: TRBJ2-5
v_call: TRBV13
d_call: .
clone_size: .
cdr3_length: 15
cdr3_aa: CASSLGGEPRKTQYF
cdr3_nt: TGTGCCAGCAGCTTAGGAGGGGAACCCCGTAAGACCCAGTACTTC

j_call: TRBJ1-1
v_call: TRBV15
d_call: .
clone_size: .
cdr3_length: 14
cdr3_aa: CATRSPGTNTEAFF
cdr3_nt: TGTGCCACCAGGAGTCCGGGGACTAACACTGAAGCTTTCTTT

j_call: TRBJ2-1
v_call: TRBV24-1
d_call: .
clone_size: few
cdr3_length: 14
cdr3_aa: CATSSARSYNEQFF
cdr3_nt: TGTGCCACCAGTAGTGCACGATCCTACAATGAGCAGTTCTTC

j_call: TRBJ1-4
v_call: TRBV20-1
d_call: .
clone_size: once
cdr3_length: 14
cdr3_aa: CSASRAGDNEKLFF
cdr3_nt: TGCAGTGCTAGTAGGGCAGGGGATAATGAAAAACTGTTTTTT

j_call: TRBJ1-2
v_call: TRBV15
d_call: TRBD1
clone_size: few
cdr3_length: 16
cdr3_aa: CATSRSRGRENYGYTF
cdr3_nt: TGTGCCACCAGCAGGTCCAGGGGGCGAGAAAACTATGGCTACACCTTC

j_call: TRBJ2-1
v_call: TRBV11-1
d_call: TRBD1
clone_size: .
cdr3_length: 18
cdr3_aa: CASSLKDRGRTIYNEQFF
cdr3_nt: TGTGCCAGCAGCTTAAAAGACAGGGGTAGGACTATCTACAATGAGCAGTTCTTC

j_call: TRBJ2-7
v_call: TRBV28
d_call: TRBD1
clone_size: .
cdr3_length: 15
cdr3_aa: CASSSLGTGRDEQYF
cdr3_nt: TGTGCCAGCAGCTCCCTTGGGACAGGGAGGGACGAGCAGTACTTC

j_call: TRBJ2-3
v_call: TRBV27
d_call: .
clone_size: .
cdr3_length: 15
cdr3_aa: CASTKGYTPTDTQYF
cdr3_nt: TGTGCCAGCACAAAGGGGTACACCCCCACAGATACGCAGTATTTT

j_call: TRBJ2-1
v_call: TRBV7-3
d_call: TRBD2
clone_size: .
cdr3_length: 15
cdr3_aa: CASSPTSGGANEQFF
cdr3_nt: TGTGCCAGCAGCCCGACCAGCGGGGGGGCTAATGAGCAGTTCTTC

j_call: TRBJ1-1
v_call: TRBV10-3
d_call: .
clone_size: .
cdr3_length: 13
cdr3_aa: CAISESLNTEAFF
cdr3_nt: TGTGCCATCAGTGAGTCGCTGAACACTGAAGCTTTCTTT

j_call: TRBJ2-7
v_call: TRBV20-1
d_call: TRBD1
clone_size: few
cdr3_length: 15
cdr3_aa: CSARPTGGQGREQYF
cdr3_nt: TGCAGTGCTAGACCTACGGGGGGACAGGGTCGCGAGCAGTACTTC

j_call: TRBJ2-1
v_call: TRBV20-1
d_call: TRBD2
clone_size: .
cdr3_length: 16
cdr3_aa: CSVKGAGGLTYNEQFF
cdr3_nt: TGCAGTGTCAAAGGGGCGGGGGGGCTCACTTACAATGAGCAGTTCTTC

j_call: TRBJ2-5
v_call: TRBV10-1
d_call: .
clone_size: few
cdr3_length: 13
cdr3_aa: CASSESRVGTQYF
cdr3_nt: TGCGCCAGCAGTGAGAGTAGGGTGGGGACCCAGTACTTC

j_call: TRBJ2-1
v_call: TRBV5-1
d_call: TRBD2
clone_size: .
cdr3_length: 15
cdr3_aa: CASSWTSGGAGEQFF
cdr3_nt: TGCGCCAGCAGCTGGACTAGCGGGGGGGCCGGTGAGCAGTTCTTC

j_call: TRBJ2-7
v_call: TRBV20-1
d_call: TRBD2
clone_size: .
cdr3_length: 15
cdr3_aa: CSASNPSGTAYEQYF
cdr3_nt: TGCAGTGCTAGTAACCCTAGCGGGACCGCCTACGAGCAGTACTTC

j_call: TRBJ2-6
v_call: TRBV11-1
d_call: .
clone_size: .
cdr3_length: 19
cdr3_aa: CASSPSWTSPGAGANVLTF
cdr3_nt: TGTGCCAGCAGCCCCTCCTGGACCAGTCCGGGGGCTGGGGCCAACGTCCTGACTTTC

j_call: TRBJ2-1
v_call: TRBV18
d_call: TRBD2
clone_size: .
cdr3_length: 14
cdr3_aa: CASSGGESYNEQFF
cdr3_nt: TGTGCCAGCTCGGGAGGGGAATCCTACAATGAGCAGTTCTTC

j_call: TRBJ2-7
v_call: TRBV20-1
d_call: .
clone_size: many
cdr3_length: 12
cdr3_aa: CSARDQFYEQYF
cdr3_nt: TGCAGTGCTAGAGATCAGTTCTACGAGCAGTACTTC

j_call: TRBJ1-5
v_call: TRBV2
d_call: .
clone_size: .
cdr3_length: 14
cdr3_aa: CASSVDRGNQPQHF
cdr3_nt: TGTGCCAGCAGTGTGGACCGGGGCAATCAGCCCCAGCATTTT

j_call: TRBJ1-2
v_call: TRBV3-1
d_call: TRBD1
clone_size: .
cdr3_length: 15
cdr3_aa: CASSRKPGQGVGYTF
cdr3_nt: TGTGCCAGCAGCCGCAAACCGGGACAGGGTGTCGGCTACACCTTC

j_call: TRBJ1-1
v_call: TRBV7-2
d_call: .
clone_size: many
cdr3_length: 13
cdr3_aa: CASSLFRDNEAFF
cdr3_nt: TGTGCCAGCAGCTTATTCCGGGACAATGAAGCTTTCTTT

j_call: TRBJ2-2
v_call: TRBV5-4
d_call: .
clone_size: .
cdr3_length: 15
cdr3_aa: CASRTGLANTGELFF
cdr3_nt: TGTGCCAGCAGAACGGGTCTCGCGAACACCGGGGAGCTGTTTTTT

j_call: TRBJ2-3
v_call: TRBV5-5
d_call: TRBD2
clone_size: .
cdr3_length: 18
cdr3_aa: CASSSFSGTSGRRDTQYF
cdr3_nt: TGTGCCAGCAGTTCCTTTTCCGGGACTAGCGGGAGGAGAGATACGCAGTATTTT

j_call: TRBJ2-1
v_call: TRBV28
d_call: .
clone_size: .
cdr3_length: 13
cdr3_aa: CASHSDGANEQFF
cdr3_nt: TGTGCCAGCCACTCCGACGGAGCGAATGAGCAGTTCTTC

j_call: TRBJ1-2
v_call: TRBV3-1
d_call: .
clone_size: few
cdr3_length: 14
cdr3_aa: CASSLGAGPYGYTF
cdr3_nt: TGTGCCAGCAGCCTAGGTGCAGGGCCCTATGGCTACACCTTC

j_call: TRBJ1-4
v_call: TRBV20-1
d_call: .
clone_size: .
cdr3_length: 14
cdr3_aa: CSAREKGANEKLFF
cdr3_nt: TGCAGTGCTAGAGAAAAAGGGGCTAATGAAAAACTGTTTTTT

j_call: TRBJ1-2
v_call: TRBV5-6
d_call: .
clone_size: .
cdr3_length: 13
cdr3_aa: CASSLGGRGGYTF
cdr3_nt: TGTGCCAGCAGCTTGGGTGGTCGCGGTGGCTACACCTTC

j_call: TRBJ1-5
v_call: TRBV7-2
d_call: .
clone_size: many
cdr3_length: 15
cdr3_aa: CASSQLDRSNQPQHF
cdr3_nt: TGTGCCAGCAGCCAGCTGGACAGAAGCAATCAGCCCCAGCATTTT

j_call: TRBJ2-1
v_call: TRBV12-3/TRBV12-4
d_call: TRBD2
clone_size: once
cdr3_length: 14
cdr3_aa: CASREGGPYNEQFF
cdr3_nt: TGTGCCAGCAGGGAGGGAGGGCCTTACAATGAGCAGTTCTTC

j_call: TRBJ2-1
v_call: TRBV7-8
d_call: .
clone_size: .
cdr3_length: 13
cdr3_aa: CASSNLEPWEQFF
cdr3_nt: TGTGCCAGCAGCAACCTGGAACCGTGGGAGCAGTTCTTC

j_call: TRBJ2-7
v_call: TRBV12-3/TRBV12-4
d_call: TRBD1
clone_size: .
cdr3_length: 15
cdr3_aa: CASSFGQGRTYEQYF
cdr3_nt: TGTGCCAGCAGTTTTGGACAGGGCCGAACCTACGAGCAGTACTTC

j_call: TRBJ1-1
v_call: TRBV10-3
d_call: .
clone_size: .
cdr3_length: 13
cdr3_aa: CAISLDMNTEAFF
cdr3_nt: TGTGCCATCAGTCTTGATATGAACACTGAAGCTTTCTTT

j_call: TRBJ2-5
v_call: TRBV15
d_call: .
clone_size: .
cdr3_length: 14
cdr3_aa: CATSRVGRQETQYF
cdr3_nt: TGTGCCACCAGCAGAGTGGGGCGCCAAGAGACCCAGTACTTC

j_call: TRBJ2-1
v_call: TRBV12-3/TRBV12-4
d_call: TRBD2
clone_size: .
cdr3_length: 16
cdr3_aa: CASSLLAGGPHNEQFF
cdr3_nt: TGTGCCAGCAGTTTATTAGCGGGAGGGCCTCACAATGAGCAGTTCTTC

j_call: TRBJ2-5
v_call: TRBV9
d_call: TRBD2
clone_size: .
cdr3_length: 18
cdr3_aa: CASSAPRAGGLRKETQYF
cdr3_nt: TGTGCCAGCAGCGCCCCCCGGGCGGGGGGACTTCGGAAGGAGACCCAGTACTTC

j_call: TRBJ1-5
v_call: TRBV16
d_call: .
clone_size: many
cdr3_length: 15
cdr3_aa: CASSLRVAQNQPQHF
cdr3_nt: TGTGCCAGCAGCCTGAGGGTGGCACAGAATCAGCCCCAGCATTTT

j_call: TRBJ2-1
v_call: TRBV29-1
d_call: .
clone_size: .
cdr3_length: 16
cdr3_aa: CSVPYGVVSSYNEQFF
cdr3_nt: TGCAGCGTCCCGTATGGGGTCGTCAGCTCCTACAATGAGCAGTTCTTC

j_call: TRBJ2-2
v_call: TRBV12-3/TRBV12-4
d_call: TRBD1
clone_size: .
cdr3_length: 16
cdr3_aa: CASSLRGQGIGGELFF
cdr3_nt: TGTGCCAGCAGTCTCCGTGGACAGGGAATAGGCGGGGAGCTGTTTTTT

j_call: TRBJ1-5
v_call: TRBV28
d_call: .
clone_size: many
cdr3_length: 14
cdr3_aa: CASRAEYSNQPQHF
cdr3_nt: TGTGCCAGCAGAGCAGAATATAGCAATCAGCCCCAGCATTTT

j_call: TRBJ1-1
v_call: TRBV7-9
d_call: .
clone_size: .
cdr3_length: 16
cdr3_aa: CASSPRGLGENTEAFF
cdr3_nt: TGTGCCAGCAGCCCTCGAGGATTAGGGGAGAACACTGAAGCTTTCTTT

j_call: TRBJ2-3
v_call: TRBV6-1
d_call: TRBD1
clone_size: few
cdr3_length: 15
cdr3_aa: CASRAGQGRTDTQYF
cdr3_nt: TGTGCCAGCAGGGCGGGACAGGGACGCACAGATACGCAGTATTTT

j_call: TRBJ2-2
v_call: TRBV5-6
d_call: .
clone_size: .
cdr3_length: 14
cdr3_aa: CASSLDRATGELFF
cdr3_nt: TGTGCCAGCAGCTTGGACAGGGCAACCGGGGAGCTGTTTTTT

j_call: TRBJ2-7
v_call: TRBV11-2
d_call: .
clone_size: .
cdr3_length: 15
cdr3_aa: CASSLDRVESFEQYF
cdr3_nt: TGTGCCAGCAGCTTAGATCGAGTAGAATCCTTCGAGCAGTACTTC

j_call: TRBJ2-1
v_call: TRBV12-3/TRBV12-4
d_call: .
clone_size: few
cdr3_length: 16
cdr3_aa: CASSFEGTVTYNEQFF
cdr3_nt: TGTGCCAGCAGTTTTGAGGGAACTGTCACTTACAATGAGCAGTTCTTC

j_call: TRBJ2-1
v_call: TRBV20-1
d_call: TRBD2
clone_size: .
cdr3_length: 12
cdr3_aa: CSLGLAADEQFF
cdr3_nt: TGCAGTCTGGGACTAGCAGCCGATGAGCAGTTCTTC

j_call: TRBJ1-3
v_call: TRBV12-3/TRBV12-4
d_call: .
clone_size: .
cdr3_length: 14
cdr3_aa: CASSFGETGNTIYF
cdr3_nt: TGTGCCAGCAGTTTTGGAGAGACTGGAAACACCATATATTTT